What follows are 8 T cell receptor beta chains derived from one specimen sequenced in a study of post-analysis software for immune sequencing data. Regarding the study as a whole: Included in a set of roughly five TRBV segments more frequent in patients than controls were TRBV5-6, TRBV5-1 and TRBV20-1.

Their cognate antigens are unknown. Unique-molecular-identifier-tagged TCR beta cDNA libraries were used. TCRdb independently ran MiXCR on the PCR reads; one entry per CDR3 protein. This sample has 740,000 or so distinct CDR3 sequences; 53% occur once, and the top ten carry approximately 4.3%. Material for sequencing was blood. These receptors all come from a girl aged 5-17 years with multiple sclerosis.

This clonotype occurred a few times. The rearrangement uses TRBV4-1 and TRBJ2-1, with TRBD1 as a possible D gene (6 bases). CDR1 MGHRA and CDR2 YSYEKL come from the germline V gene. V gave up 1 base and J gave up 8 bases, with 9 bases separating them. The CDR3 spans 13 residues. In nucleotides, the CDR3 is TGCGCCAGCAGCCAAGCCGAGGGGGATGAGCAGTTCTTC. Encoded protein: CASSQAEGDEQFF.

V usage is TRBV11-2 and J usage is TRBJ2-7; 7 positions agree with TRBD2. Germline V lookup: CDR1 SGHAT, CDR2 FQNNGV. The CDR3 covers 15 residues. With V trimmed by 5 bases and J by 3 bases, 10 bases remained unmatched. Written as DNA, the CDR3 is TGTGCCAGCAGCCCTAGTCGACTAGCCCACTACGAGCAGTACTTC. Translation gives CASSPSRLAHYEQYF.

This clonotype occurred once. The CDR3 protein is CSAGETRPWGYEQYF. The CDR3 coding sequence is TGCAGCGCGGGGGAGACTCGTCCGTGGGGTTACGAGCAGTACTTC. This chain connects TRBV29-1 to TRBJ2-7, with a weak D call TRBD2 (6 bases). V lost 7 bases, J lost 4 bases, and 23 bases lay in between. The CDR3 spans 15 residues. CDR1 and CDR2 from the germline V gene are SQVTM and ANQGSEA.

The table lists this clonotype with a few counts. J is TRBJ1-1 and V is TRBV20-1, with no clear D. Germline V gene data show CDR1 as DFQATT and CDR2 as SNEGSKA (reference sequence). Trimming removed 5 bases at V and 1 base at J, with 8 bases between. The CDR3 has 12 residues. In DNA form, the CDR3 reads TGCAGTGCTCAAAAAGGGAACACTGAAGCTTTCTTT. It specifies CSAQKGNTEAFF.

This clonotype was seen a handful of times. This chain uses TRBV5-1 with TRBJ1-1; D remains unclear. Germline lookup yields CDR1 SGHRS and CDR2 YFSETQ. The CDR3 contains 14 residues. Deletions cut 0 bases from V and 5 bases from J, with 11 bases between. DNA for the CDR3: TGCGCCAGCAGCTTGGGCAGGCCTACTACTGAAGCTTTCTTT. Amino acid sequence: CASSLGRPTTEAFF.

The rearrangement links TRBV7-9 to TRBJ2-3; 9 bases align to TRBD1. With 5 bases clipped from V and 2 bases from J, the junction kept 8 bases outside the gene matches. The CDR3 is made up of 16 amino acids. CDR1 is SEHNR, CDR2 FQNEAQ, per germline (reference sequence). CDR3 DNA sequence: TGTGCCAGCAGCGGAGAGGACAGGGGATTCACAGATACGCAGTATTTT. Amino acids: CASSGEDRGFTDTQYF.

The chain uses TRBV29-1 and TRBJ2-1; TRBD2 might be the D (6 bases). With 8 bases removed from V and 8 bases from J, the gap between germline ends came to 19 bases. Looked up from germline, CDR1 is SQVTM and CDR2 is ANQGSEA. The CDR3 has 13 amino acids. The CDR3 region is CSNKGGDLHEQFF. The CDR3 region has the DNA TGCAGCAACAAAGGAGGGGATCTCCATGAGCAGTTCTTC.

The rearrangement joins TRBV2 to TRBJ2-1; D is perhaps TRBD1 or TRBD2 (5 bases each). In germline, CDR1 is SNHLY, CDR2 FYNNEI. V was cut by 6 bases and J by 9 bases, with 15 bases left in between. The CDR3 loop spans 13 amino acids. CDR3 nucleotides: TGTGCCAGCAGGACGGGACCAGGATTTGAGCAGTTCTTC. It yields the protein CASRTGPGFEQFF.